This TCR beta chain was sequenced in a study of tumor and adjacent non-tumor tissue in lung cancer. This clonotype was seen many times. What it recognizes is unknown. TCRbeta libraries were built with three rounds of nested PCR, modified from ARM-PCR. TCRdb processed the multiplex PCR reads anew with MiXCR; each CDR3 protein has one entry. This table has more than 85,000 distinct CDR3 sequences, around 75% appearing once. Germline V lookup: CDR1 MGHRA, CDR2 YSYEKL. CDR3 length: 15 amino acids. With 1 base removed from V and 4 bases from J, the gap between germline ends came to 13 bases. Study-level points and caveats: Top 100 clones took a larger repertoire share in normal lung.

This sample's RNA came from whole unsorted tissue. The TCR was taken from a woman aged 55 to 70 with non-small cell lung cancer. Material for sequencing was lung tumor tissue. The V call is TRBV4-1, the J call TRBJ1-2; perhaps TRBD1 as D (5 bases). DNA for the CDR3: TGCGCCAGCAGCCAAGGACGGGGACCCGGCTATGGCTACACCTTC. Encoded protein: CASSQGRGPGYGYTF.